The rows below give T cell receptor beta chains drawn from one sample of a study of T cell responses to AZD1222 COVID-19 vaccine. Assay used: immunoSEQ multiplex PCR; TCRdb lists only in-frame clones, some missing. The sample includes 250,000 to 300,000 clones, approximately 94% of them seen just once. The starting material was peripheral blood, obtained 28 days after the second AZD1222 dose. Receptors were obtained from an adult who received the AZD1222 COVID-19 vaccine. CDR3s include the opening cysteine and the closing phenylalanine or tryptophan. Each record gives: V gene, CDR3 protein.

v_call: TRBV11-2; cdr3_aa: CASSGVFSGEQYF
v_call: TRBV7-9; cdr3_aa: CASSLESAYGYTF
v_call: TRBV28; cdr3_aa: CASTENTEAFF
v_call: TRBV27; cdr3_aa: CASSLRRGIQETQYF
v_call: TRBV5-6; cdr3_aa: CASSLGGSGTDTQYF
v_call: TRBV29-1; cdr3_aa: CSVARETSEQYF
v_call: TRBV11-2; cdr3_aa: CASSLLTGSHYGYTF
v_call: TRBV19; cdr3_aa: CASSIFAHSGNTIYF
v_call: TRBV5-1; cdr3_aa: CASSWITGELFF
v_call: TRBV28; cdr3_aa: CASRPSWGGQGSFYEQYF
v_call: TRBV4-2; cdr3_aa: CASSLSGTGGSRQYF
v_call: TRBV6-2/TRBV6-3; cdr3_aa: CASSYTGLQPQHF
v_call: TRBV19; cdr3_aa: CASSASGTVDSPLHF
v_call: TRBV7-9; cdr3_aa: CASSGIHSNQPQHF
v_call: TRBV5-1; cdr3_aa: CASSPDRAGGTEAFF
v_call: TRBV4-1; cdr3_aa: CASSQERRGPGNTIYF
v_call: TRBV11-2; cdr3_aa: CASSGTGGREQYF
v_call: TRBV25-1; cdr3_aa: CATRGADSSYNSPLHF
v_call: TRBV7-9; cdr3_aa: CASSFSGEQYF
v_call: TRBV11-2; cdr3_aa: CASSQGGEKLFF
v_call: TRBV27; cdr3_aa: CASSLRRGSGYTF
v_call: TRBV6-5; cdr3_aa: CASRSGITTNEKLFF
v_call: TRBV7-9; cdr3_aa: CASRGDRGLTGTDTQYF
v_call: TRBV5-6; cdr3_aa: CASSLPGSGEQYF
v_call: TRBV19; cdr3_aa: CASCPFRVGQPRPEAFF
v_call: TRBV11-2; cdr3_aa: CASSYVQGAYEQYF
v_call: TRBV3-1/TRBV3-2; cdr3_aa: CASSQAGGVNEKLFF
v_call: TRBV6-5; cdr3_aa: CASGPAGGGELFF
v_call: TRBV11-3; cdr3_aa: CASSNRANGELFF
v_call: TRBV7-2; cdr3_aa: CASSLGRRSPNTEAFF
v_call: TRBV29-1; cdr3_aa: CSVPWDRGIPSPLHF
v_call: TRBV27; cdr3_aa: CASSFLKQSRVNNEQFF
v_call: TRBV10-3; cdr3_aa: CAISEIQPGLNIYEQYF
v_call: TRBV6-2/TRBV6-3; cdr3_aa: CASSAGLVQFF
v_call: TRBV19; cdr3_aa: CASSIESGLYNEQFF
v_call: TRBV7-3; cdr3_aa: CASLRGGAGNTIYF
v_call: TRBV7-9; cdr3_aa: CASSLLGVGIEPQHF
v_call: TRBV18; cdr3_aa: CASSPETGVANQPQHF
v_call: TRBV7-6; cdr3_aa: CASSRQVNQPQHF
v_call: TRBV19; cdr3_aa: CATSGQDFYGYTF
v_call: TRBV5-1; cdr3_aa: CASSLSGGRITNYGYTF
v_call: TRBV6-5; cdr3_aa: CASSYGRQVGTEAFF
v_call: TRBV9; cdr3_aa: CASSLWDREGEAFF
v_call: TRBV5-1; cdr3_aa: CASSFDREKDSPLHF
v_call: TRBV3-1/TRBV3-2; cdr3_aa: CASSQGVRGEQYF
v_call: TRBV15; cdr3_aa: CATSSRKISGNPEAFF
v_call: TRBV19; cdr3_aa: CASSRGLAGPHIYEQYF
v_call: TRBV6-5; cdr3_aa: CASSYSGGSYTF
v_call: TRBV5-1; cdr3_aa: CASSYGPGQGMKETQYF
v_call: TRBV28; cdr3_aa: CASRGRSYGYTF
v_call: TRBV7-3; cdr3_aa: CASGIGGGSYNEQFF
v_call: TRBV28; cdr3_aa: CASSPGHGGTGELFF
v_call: TRBV5-1; cdr3_aa: CASSLETSGGEQYF